This record covers a single T cell receptor beta chain. The data are from a study of blood T cell repertoires in COVID-19. Measured with immunoSEQ multiplex PCR; TCRdb has only the in-frame clones, and not every one. This sample yields fewer than 700,000 clones, of which less than 90% are seen a single time; less than 9% belongs to the top ten. CDR3 size: 13 residues. Germline values: CDR1 SNHLY, CDR2 FYNNEI. The V gene lost 7 bases and the J gene lost 7 bases, with 16 bases spanning the gap. The receptor comes from a woman aged 45-59 years with COVID-19, enrolled during active disease. Sequencing input: peripheral blood. The chain has TRBV2 and TRBJ1-2; D is unclear. The CDR3 region has the DNA TGTGCCAGCACAACGACACCGGTGGTTGGCTACACCTTC. Residues: CASTTTPVVGYTF.